This T cell receptor (beta chain) was recovered during a study of OX40 agonist ivuxolimab in advanced cancers. Study at large: Ivuxolimab, an agonistic anti-OX40 (CD134) antibody, was given to patients.

The method was immunoSEQ multiplex PCR; TCRdb's version includes in-frame clones alone and lacks a portion of them. This sample has about 43,000 clones; 70% to 90% occur once, and the top ten carry 15%. Germline lookup yields CDR1 SEHNR and CDR2 FQNEAQ (reference sequence). This CDR3 comprises 15 residues. Study-level points and caveats: CD4+ and CD8+ blood T cells expanded clonally by week 6 at 0.1 to 3.0 mg/kg. Compared with CD4+, CD8+ T cells on average had more expanded clones.

Details on this clone: Its antigen is not known. One end of the junction varies from germline; a read error may be responsible.

The sequencing here drew on CD4+ or CD8+ T cells sorted from blood, taken in a trial of the OX40 agonist ivuxolimab. The TCR originated in an adult with an advanced solid tumor such as melanoma, head and neck, liver or kidney cancer. This chain uses TRBV7-9 with TRBJ1-5; the D gene is possibly TRBD1 (6 bases). CDR3 sequence reads: CASSQAPGVEQPQHF. The CDR3 DNA sequence: TGCGCCAGCAGCCAGGCCCCAGGGGTTGAACAGCCCCAGCATTTT.